Shown below are 27 T cell receptor beta chains from a single sample sequenced in a study of blood T cell repertoires in COVID-19. Profiled with immunoSEQ multiplex PCR; TCRdb holds only in-frame clones, not every one. The sample lists a few hundred thousand clones, approximately 85% occurring once. Input material: PBMCs or T cells enriched from blood (not recorded which). The receptors were sampled from a man aged 25-45 years who had recovered from COVID-19.

The V gene is TRBV5-6, the J gene TRBJ2-1; D is possibly TRBD1 (6 bases). The CDR3 is 14 amino acids. The germline gives CDR1 SGHDT, CDR2 YYEEEE. The V end was cut by 2 bases, the J end by 5 bases, with 11 bases between. The CDR3 bases are TGTGCCAGCAGCTTCCAACAGGGAAACAATGAGCAGTTCTTC. This codes for CASSFQQGNNEQFF.

Here the CDR3 reads CASRHVWGGDQPQHF. The CDR3 nucleotides are TGTGCCAGCAGGCACGTGTGGGGCGGGGATCAGCCCCAGCATTTT. This rearrangement joins TRBV5-8 to TRBJ1-5, with D tentatively TRBD1 (5 bases). V was trimmed by 5 bases and J by 5 bases, leaving 17 bases between them. Germline CDR1 reads SGHTS; CDR2 reads YDEGEE. This CDR3 has 15 amino acids.

This clone was counted once. The chain's CDR3 is CASSPAGGRGLFNYGYTF. The CDR3 coding sequence is TGTGCCAGCAGCCCCGCCGGAGGCAGGGGCCTCTTTAACTATGGCTACACCTTC. The V call is TRBV9, the J call TRBJ1-2, with D perhaps TRBD1 (6 bases). Germline CDR1 and CDR2: SGDLS and YYNGEE. Trimming removed 4 bases at V and 1 base at J, with 23 bases between. The CDR3 length is 18 residues.

V and J are TRBV4-1 and TRBJ1-1; D unclear. This CDR3 has 15 residues. Germline-derived CDR1 and CDR2 are MGHRA and YSYEKL. The V gene lost 6 bases and the J gene lost 1 base, with 15 bases spanning the gap. CDR3 amino acids: CASRVVLVGNTEAFF. In DNA, the CDR3 is TGCGCCAGCAGGGTAGTCTTAGTCGGGAACACTGAAGCTTTCTTT.

The V and J genes are TRBV19 and TRBJ1-2; D is perhaps TRBD1 (6 bases). Germline assignment: CDR1 LNHDA and CDR2 SQIVND (reference sequence). Trimming cost V 4 bases and J 2 bases, with 14 bases left between them. The CDR3 sequence is 15 residues long. In DNA form, the CDR3 reads TGTGCCAGTAGTACATCTCGGACAGTCAACTATGGCTACACCTTC. The encoded protein is CASSTSRTVNYGYTF.

As regards this clone: This same CDR3 is encoded by further DNA sequences in the sample. The chain couples TRBV18 to TRBJ2-7, with D perhaps TRBD1 (5 bases). Germline V gene sequence: CDR1 KGHSH, CDR2 LQKENI. V lost 6 bases and J lost 1, with 10 bases in between. The CDR3 runs to 13 residues. Here the CDR3 reads CASSPPGSYEQYF. CDR3 DNA: TGTGCCAGCTCCCCCCCAGGGTCCTACGAGCAGTACTTC.

V is TRBV6-5 and J is TRBJ1-2; D is undetermined. V was cut by 6 bases and J by 8 bases, with 10 bases left in between. This CDR3 has 11 amino acids. Looked up from germline, CDR1 is MNHEY and CDR2 is SVGAGI. CDR3 nucleotides: TGTGCCAGCAGGACCCCGGAGGGCTACACCTTC. The encoded protein is CASRTPEGYTF.

The rearrangement joins TRBV6-5 to TRBJ1-2, with 7 bases identical to TRBD1. The length of the CDR3 is 14 residues. CDR1 and CDR2 (germline): MNHEY, SVGAGI. Losses at the gene ends were 4 bases for V and 4 bases for J; bases not matched to a gene: 6. The CDR3 DNA reads as TGTGCCAGCAGTTCCTCGGGACAGATCTATGGCTACACCTTC. This gives the protein CASSSSGQIYGYTF.

This clone was counted only a few times. V usage is TRBV2 and J usage is TRBJ2-7, with 8 bases fitting TRBD1. V lost 7 bases and J lost 0; bases outside the gene matches: 11. This CDR3 comprises 16 residues. Germline loops: CDR1 SNHLY, CDR2 FYNNEI. CDR3 loop: CASNGELTGVSYEQYF. CDR3 nucleotide sequence: TGTGCCAGCAATGGGGAACTGACAGGGGTCTCCTACGAGCAGTACTTC.

V usage is TRBV4-3 and J usage is TRBJ1-4; D perhaps matches TRBD1 (5 bases). Trimming pared 1 base from V and 8 bases from J, leaving 20 bases between. Germline V gene data show CDR1 as LGHNA and CDR2 as YSLEER. The CDR3 has 17 amino acids. CDR3 region: CASSQASFGRSGEKLFF. CDR3 DNA: TGCGCCAGCAGCCAAGCGTCTTTTGGCAGGTCAGGGGAAAAACTGTTTTTT.

V gene TRBV3-1 (or the pseudogene TRBV3-2) combines with J gene TRBJ1-1; D is unresolved. CDR1 and CDR2 from the germline V gene are LGHDT and YNNKEL (reference sequence). The CDR3 is made up of 16 amino acids. Trimming pared 5 bases from V and 1 base from J, leaving 17 bases between. The CDR3 reads CASSSRAIEGNTEAFF. DNA of the CDR3: TGTGCCAGCAGCTCGCGCGCCATCGAGGGGAACACTGAAGCTTTCTTT.

The chain recombines TRBV24-1 with TRBJ2-2; no clear D. CDR3 length: 13 amino acids. Germline-derived CDR1 and CDR2 are KGHDR and SFDVKD. The ends were cut back, 4 bases at V and 4 bases at J, with 6 bases in the middle. The CDR3, as DNA: TGTGCCACCAGTGAATACAGCACCGGGGAGCTGTTTTTT. It encodes CATSEYSTGELFF.

The chain's CDR3 is CASSHTRDRGYGYTF. In nucleotides, the CDR3 is TGCGCCAGCAGCCACACCCGGGACAGGGGGTATGGCTACACCTTC. The rearrangement uses TRBV4-1 and TRBJ1-2, with 11 positions matching TRBD1. The CDR3 contains 15 residues. Germline CDR1 MGHRA, CDR2 YSYEKL. Trimming removed 3 bases from V and 5 bases from J; junction bases left unmatched: 5.

As to this clone: The junction departs from germline at one end; a sequencing error may be responsible. The chain has TRBV11-2 and TRBJ1-2; D gene unclear. Germline V gives CDR1 SGHAT, CDR2 FQNNGV. This CDR3 is 13 amino acids long. The CDR3 nucleotides are TGTGCCAGCAGCATAGACTACAGCTATGGCTACACCTTC. Protein sequence: CASSIDYSYGYTF.

This clone occurred a few times. The chain has TRBV7-9 and TRBJ1-2; a weak D match, TRBD1 (5 bases). Germline lookup yields CDR1 SEHNR and CDR2 FQNEAQ (reference sequence). Trimming stripped 5 bases from V and 6 bases from J, with 16 bases between. The CDR3 runs 14 residues. CDR3 DNA sequence: TGTGCCAGCAGCCCAAACCAGGGAATGGATGGCTACACCTTC. This sequence encodes CASSPNQGMDGYTF.

J is TRBJ1-2 and V is TRBV27, with D possibly being TRBD1 (6 bases). Trimming removed 3 bases at V and 4 bases at J, with 9 bases between. Germline values: CDR1 MNHEY, CDR2 SMNVEV (reference sequence). The CDR3 is made up of 13 amino acids. The CDR3 here is CASSFQGLYGYTF. The CDR3 nucleotides read TGTGCCAGCAGTTTCCAGGGGCTCTATGGCTACACCTTC.

V is TRBV11-2 and J is TRBJ1-4; D might be TRBD1 (5 bases). V was pared by 2 bases and J by 8 bases, with 12 bases between. Germline CDR1 and CDR2: SGHAT and FQNNGV. The CDR3 runs to 14 residues. CDR3 residues: CASSLYNTGEKLFF. The CDR3 nucleotides are TGTGCCAGCAGCTTATACAACACAGGCGAAAAACTGTTTTTT.

The chain recombines TRBV4-1 with TRBJ2-1; 14 bases map to TRBD2. This CDR3 is built from 16 residues. V shed 1 base, J shed 9 bases, and the junction held 5 bases outside the gene matches. Germline V CDR1 and CDR2: MGHRA, YSYEKL. In DNA form, the CDR3 reads TGCGCCAGCAGCCAAGGACTAGCGGGGGGGCGGGGTGAGCAGTTCTTC. Protein: CASSQGLAGGRGEQFF.

The rearrangement links TRBV2 to TRBJ1-1; no clear D gene. Trimming removed 3 bases at V and 3 bases at J, with 11 bases between. The CDR3 contains 14 residues. CDR1 is SNHLY, CDR2 FYNNEI, per germline. CDR3 amino acids: CASSDGTLYTEAFF. The CDR3 nucleotides read TGTGCCAGCAGTGATGGCACCCTGTACACTGAAGCTTTCTTT.

The V call is TRBV7-3, the J call TRBJ1-2; D is perhaps TRBD1 (6 bases). The V and J ends lost 1 base and 0 bases respectively, with 9 bases between them. CDR3 length equals 15 residues. Looked up from germline, CDR1 is SGHTA and CDR2 is FQGTGA. The CDR3 loop reads CASSLMGQSNYGYTF. The DNA for the CDR3 is TGTGCCAGCAGCTTAATGGGACAATCTAACTATGGCTACACCTTC.

This clone was observed a single time. The genes are TRBV11-1 and TRBJ2-7, with TRBD1 identical over 11 bases. This CDR3 has 15 residues. Germline trimming cut 3 bases from V and 6 bases from J; bases unmatched to any gene: 7. The V gene's germline CDR1 is SGHAT and CDR2 FQDESV (reference sequence). The CDR3 region has the DNA TGTGCCAGCAGCTTCGACTCGGACAGGGGGCTCGAGCAGTACTTC. Protein: CASSFDSDRGLEQYF.

The V and J genes are TRBV6-4 and TRBJ1-2; a weak D match, TRBD1 (5 bases). Trimming removed 4 bases at V and 3 bases at J, with 15 bases between. CDR3 size: 15 residues. Germline-derived CDR1 and CDR2 are MRHNA and SNTAGT. The CDR3 reads CASSASMDIHYGYTF. CDR3 DNA: TGTGCCAGCAGTGCCTCCATGGACATCCACTATGGCTACACCTTC.

The rearrangement links TRBV18 to TRBJ1-1; no clear D. Trimming removed 3 bases at V and 1 base at J, with 9 bases between. The length of the CDR3 is 14 residues. The germline V gene encodes CDR1 KGHSH and CDR2 LQKENI. CDR3: CASSPSNGNTEAFF. The CDR3 DNA follows: TGTGCCAGCTCACCGAGCAACGGGAACACTGAAGCTTTCTTT.

A single count supports this clone. This chain links TRBV14 with TRBJ1-2; the match to TRBD1 covers 8 bases. The CDR3 contains 16 residues. The germline V gene encodes CDR1 SGHDN and CDR2 FVKESK. V lost 0 bases to trimming and J lost 7 bases; unmatched junction nucleotides: 10. CDR3 residues: CASSQDRGRGQSGYTF. The CDR3 bases are TGTGCCAGCAGCCAAGATAGGGGCAGGGGGCAGAGTGGCTACACCTTC.

V is TRBV5-6 and J is TRBJ1-1, with a possible D match to TRBD1 (6 bases). V was cut by 2 bases and J by 11 bases, with 10 bases left in between. CDR1 and CDR2 from the germline V gene are SGHDT and YYEEEE. The CDR3 extends over 11 amino acids. The CDR3 is CASSLAGVAFF. CDR3 bases: TGTGCCAGCAGCTTAGCAGGGGTCGCTTTCTTT. The full variable domain, in which reference TRBV5-6 and TRBJ1-1 provide the parts outside the CDR3, is DAGVTQSPTHLIKTRGQQVTLRCSPKSGHDTVSWYQQALGQGPQFIFQYYEEEERQRGNFPDRFSGHQFPNYSSELNVNALLLGDSALYLCASSLAGVAFFGQGTRLTVV.

This clone showed up just once. This chain joins TRBV18 and TRBJ1-4, with 8 nucleotides matching TRBD1. V lost 1 base and J lost 5; bases outside the gene matches: 15. The CDR3 runs 19 residues. The germline gives CDR1 KGHSH, CDR2 LQKENI. The CDR3 reads CASSPRRVSAGQGNEKLFF. The CDR3, as DNA: TGTGCCAGCTCACCACGACGCGTTTCTGCAGGACAGGGAAATGAAAAACTGTTTTTT.

V gene TRBV9 combines with J gene TRBJ2-6; 10 bases fit TRBD2. The V segment lost 0 bases and the J segment 0 bases; nucleotides outside the gene matches: 3. This CDR3 is built from 18 residues. CDR1 SGDLS and CDR2 YYNGEE come from the germline V gene. The CDR3 region is CASSVAPSGSSGANVLTF. CDR3 coding DNA: TGTGCCAGCAGCGTAGCCCCTAGCGGGAGCTCTGGGGCCAACGTCCTGACTTTC.